This TCR beta chain was found in a study of cytotoxic CD8 clonotypes in ibrutinib-treated CLL. Study overall: Of a cohort that held 11 to 12 relapsed/refractory and fewer than 16 treatment-naive patients, some 17 were IGHV unmutated. The samples contained 260,000 or so productive templates on average. They also contained an average of about 100,000 productive rearrangements. Whole-study findings and limits: Among the clonotypes, public ones were uncommon and contracted or held stable on treatment. Sustained-remission patients were sampled at one set of times and progressing patients at different ones.

Libraries were prepared by immunoSEQ multiplex PCR; TCRdb keeps only in-frame clonotypes and omits some of them. The table lists 150,000 to 250,000 clones, 72% of them singletons. Worth noting for this clone: No antigen is known for it.

This CDR3 has 13 residues. V was shortened by 0 bases and J by 7 bases, with 9 bases between the two germline ends. Germline CDR1 and CDR2: LGHNA and YSLEER. The J gene is TRBJ2-5, the V gene TRBV4-3; D ambiguous. The source material was PBMCs, sampled after 24 months of ibrutinib treatment. The TCR was taken from a human donor with chronic lymphocytic leukemia. DNA of the CDR3: TGCGCCAGCAGCCAAGATGCAGGAAGGACCCAGTACTTC. Residues: CASSQDAGRTQYF.